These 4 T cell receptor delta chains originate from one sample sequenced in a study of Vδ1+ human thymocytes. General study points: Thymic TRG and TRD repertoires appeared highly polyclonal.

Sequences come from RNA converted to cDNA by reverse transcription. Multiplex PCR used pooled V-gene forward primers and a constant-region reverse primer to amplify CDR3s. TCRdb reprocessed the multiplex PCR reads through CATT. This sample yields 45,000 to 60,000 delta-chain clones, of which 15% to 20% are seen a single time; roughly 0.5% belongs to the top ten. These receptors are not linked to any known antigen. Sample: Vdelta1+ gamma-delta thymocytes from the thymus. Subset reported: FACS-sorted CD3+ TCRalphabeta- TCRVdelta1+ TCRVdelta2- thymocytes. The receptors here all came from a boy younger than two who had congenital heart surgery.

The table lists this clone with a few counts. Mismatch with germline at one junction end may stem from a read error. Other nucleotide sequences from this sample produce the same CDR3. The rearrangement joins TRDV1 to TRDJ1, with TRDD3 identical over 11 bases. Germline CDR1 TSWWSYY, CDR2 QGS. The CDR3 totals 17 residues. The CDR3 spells CALGEPGAGGYPDKLIF. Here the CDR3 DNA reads TGTGCTCTTGGGGAACCCGGGGCTGGGGGATACCCCGACAAACTCATCTTT.

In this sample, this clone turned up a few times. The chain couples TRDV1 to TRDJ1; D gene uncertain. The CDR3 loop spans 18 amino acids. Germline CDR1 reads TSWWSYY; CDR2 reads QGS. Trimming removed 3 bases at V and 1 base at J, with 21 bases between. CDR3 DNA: TGTGCTCTTGGGGATCCACTTTATACCGTAAAAACCACCGATAAACTCATCTTT. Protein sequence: CALGDPLYTVKTTDKLIF.

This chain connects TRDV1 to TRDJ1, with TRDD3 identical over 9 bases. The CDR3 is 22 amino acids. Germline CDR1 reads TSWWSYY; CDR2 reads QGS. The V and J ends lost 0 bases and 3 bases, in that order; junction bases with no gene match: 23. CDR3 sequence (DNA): TGTGCTCTTGGGGAACTACGGCCGTACCTGGGGGATTTCATGTACACTCCCGATAAACTCATCTTT. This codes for CALGELRPYLGDFMYTPDKLIF.

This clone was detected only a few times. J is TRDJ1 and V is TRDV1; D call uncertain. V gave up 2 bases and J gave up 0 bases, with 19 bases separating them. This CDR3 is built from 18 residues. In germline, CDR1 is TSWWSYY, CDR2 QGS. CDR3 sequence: CALGESESSYRYTDKLIF. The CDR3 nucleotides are TGTGCTCTTGGGGAAAGCGAATCCTCATACCGGTACACCGATAAACTCATCTTT.